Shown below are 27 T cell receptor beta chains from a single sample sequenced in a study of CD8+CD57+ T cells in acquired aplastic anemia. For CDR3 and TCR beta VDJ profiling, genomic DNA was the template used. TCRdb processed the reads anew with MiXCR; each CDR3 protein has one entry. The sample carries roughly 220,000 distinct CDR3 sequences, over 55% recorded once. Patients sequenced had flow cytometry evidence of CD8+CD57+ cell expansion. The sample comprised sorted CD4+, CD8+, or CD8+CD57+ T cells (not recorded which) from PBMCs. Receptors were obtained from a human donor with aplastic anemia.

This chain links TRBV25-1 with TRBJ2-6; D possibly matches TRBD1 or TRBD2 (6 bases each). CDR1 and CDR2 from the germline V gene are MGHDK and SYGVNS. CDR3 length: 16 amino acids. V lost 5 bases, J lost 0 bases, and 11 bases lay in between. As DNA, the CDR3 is TGTGCCAGCAGTCCCGGGGGCGGCTCTGGGGCCAACGTCCTGACTTTC. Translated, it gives CASSPGGGSGANVLTF.

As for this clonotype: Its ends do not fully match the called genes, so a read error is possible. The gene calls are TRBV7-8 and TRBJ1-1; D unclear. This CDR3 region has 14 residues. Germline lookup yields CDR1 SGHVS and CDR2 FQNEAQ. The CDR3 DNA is TGTGCCAGCAGCGCCTTTGCGGGGAACACTGAAACTTTCTTT. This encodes CASSAFAGNTETFF.

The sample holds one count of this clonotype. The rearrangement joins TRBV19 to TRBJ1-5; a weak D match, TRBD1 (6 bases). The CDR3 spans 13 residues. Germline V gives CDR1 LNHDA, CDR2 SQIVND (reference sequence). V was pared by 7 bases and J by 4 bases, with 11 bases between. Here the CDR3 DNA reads TGTGCCAGTATCGGGAGGGGGAATCAGCCCCAGCATTTT. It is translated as CASIGRGNQPQHF.

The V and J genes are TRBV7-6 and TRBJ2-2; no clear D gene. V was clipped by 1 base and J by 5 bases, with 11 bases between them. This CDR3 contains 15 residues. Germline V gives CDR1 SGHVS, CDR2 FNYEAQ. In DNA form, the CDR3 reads TGTGCCAGCAGCTTAGAGGCTCCACGGACCGGGGAGCTGTTTTTT. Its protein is CASSLEAPRTGELFF.

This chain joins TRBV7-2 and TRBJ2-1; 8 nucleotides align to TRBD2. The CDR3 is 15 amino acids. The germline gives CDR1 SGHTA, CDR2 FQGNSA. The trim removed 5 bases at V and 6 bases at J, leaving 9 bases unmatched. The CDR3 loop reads CASSAGGAVPNEQFF. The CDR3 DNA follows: TGTGCCAGCAGCGCGGGAGGTGCGGTTCCCAATGAGCAGTTCTTC.

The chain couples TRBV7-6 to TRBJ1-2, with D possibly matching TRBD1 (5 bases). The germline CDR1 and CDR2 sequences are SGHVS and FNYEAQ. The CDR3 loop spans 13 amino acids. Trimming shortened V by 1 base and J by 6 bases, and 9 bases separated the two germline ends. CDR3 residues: CASSLDRSDGYTF. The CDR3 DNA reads TGTGCCAGCAGCTTAGACAGGAGTGATGGCTACACCTTC. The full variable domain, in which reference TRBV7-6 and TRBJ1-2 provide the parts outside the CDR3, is GAGVSQSPRYKVTKRGQDVALRCDPISGHVSLYWYRQALGQGPEFLTYFNYEAQQDKSGLPNDRFSAERPEGSISTLTIQRTEQRDSAMYRCASSLDRSDGYTFGSGTRLTVV.

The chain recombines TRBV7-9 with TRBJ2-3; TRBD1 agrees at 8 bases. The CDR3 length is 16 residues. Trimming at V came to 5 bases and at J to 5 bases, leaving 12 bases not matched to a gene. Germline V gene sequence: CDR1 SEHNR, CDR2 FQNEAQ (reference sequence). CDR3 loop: CASSEAGGKQGDTQYF. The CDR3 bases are TGTGCCAGCAGCGAGGCAGGGGGCAAGCAAGGAGATACGCAGTATTTT.

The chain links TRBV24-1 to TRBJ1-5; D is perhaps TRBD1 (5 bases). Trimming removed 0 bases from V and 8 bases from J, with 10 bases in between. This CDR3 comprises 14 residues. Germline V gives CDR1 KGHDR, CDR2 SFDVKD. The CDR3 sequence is CATSDLGGGEPQHF. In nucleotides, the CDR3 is TGTGCCACCAGTGATTTGGGGGGAGGAGAGCCCCAGCATTTT.

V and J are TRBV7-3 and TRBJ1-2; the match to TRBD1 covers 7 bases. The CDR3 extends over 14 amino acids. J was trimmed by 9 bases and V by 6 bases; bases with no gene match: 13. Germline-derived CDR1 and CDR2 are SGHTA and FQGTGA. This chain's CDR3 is CASSLAGQISSYTF. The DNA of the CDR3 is TGTGCCAGCAGTTTAGCGGGACAGATAAGTAGCTACACCTTC. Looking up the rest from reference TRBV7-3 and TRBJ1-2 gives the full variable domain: GAGVSQTPSNKVTEKGKYVELRCDPISGHTALYWYRQSLGQGPEFLIYFQGTGAADDSGLPNDRFFAVRPEGSVSTLKIQRTERGDSAVYLCASSLAGQISSYTFGSGTRLTVV.

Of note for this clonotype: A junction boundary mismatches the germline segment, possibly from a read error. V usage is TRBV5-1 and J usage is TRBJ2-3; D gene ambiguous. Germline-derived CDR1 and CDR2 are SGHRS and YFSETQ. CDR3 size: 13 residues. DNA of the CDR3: TGCGTCAGCAGCCAAACCAACACAGATACGCAGTATTTT. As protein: CVSSQTNTDTQYF.

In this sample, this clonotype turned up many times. The CDR3 DNA is TGCGCCAGCAGCTTGCAGGGGAGGGGAGATGAAGCTTTCTTT. Translating it yields CASSLQGRGDEAFF. The rearrangement uses TRBV5-1 and TRBJ1-1, with D possibly TRBD1 on 6 matching bases. CDR1 is SGHRS and CDR2 is YFSETQ in the germline V gene. Trimming shortened V by 1 base and J by 7 bases, and 14 bases separated the two germline ends. CDR3 length: 14 amino acids.

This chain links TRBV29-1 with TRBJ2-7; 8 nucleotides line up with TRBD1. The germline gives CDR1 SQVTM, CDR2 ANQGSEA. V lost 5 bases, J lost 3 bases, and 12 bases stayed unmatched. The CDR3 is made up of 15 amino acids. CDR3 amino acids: CSVSSGTGLVYEQYF. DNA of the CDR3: TGCAGCGTTTCCTCGGGGACAGGCCTCGTCTACGAGCAGTACTTC.

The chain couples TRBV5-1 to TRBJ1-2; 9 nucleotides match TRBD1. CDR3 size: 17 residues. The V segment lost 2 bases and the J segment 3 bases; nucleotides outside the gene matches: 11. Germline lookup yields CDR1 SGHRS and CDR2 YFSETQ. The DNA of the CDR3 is TGCGCCAGCAGCTTAGAAGGGACAGGGTATGAGGACTATGGCTACACCTTC. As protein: CASSLEGTGYEDYGYTF.

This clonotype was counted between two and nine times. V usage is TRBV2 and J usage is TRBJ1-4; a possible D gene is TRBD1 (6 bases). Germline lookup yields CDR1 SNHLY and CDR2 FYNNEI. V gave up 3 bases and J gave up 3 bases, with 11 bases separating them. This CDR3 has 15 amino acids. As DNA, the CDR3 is TGTGCCAGCAGTGACCCCTGGGGGCCTAATGAAAAACTGTTTTTT. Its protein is CASSDPWGPNEKLFF. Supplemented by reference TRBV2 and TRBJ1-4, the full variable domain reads EPEVTQTPSHQVTQMGQEVILRCVPISNHLYFYWYRQILGQKVEFLVSFYNNEISEKSEIFDDQFSVERPDGSNFTLKIRSTKLEDSAMYFCASSDPWGPNEKLFFGSGTQLSVL.

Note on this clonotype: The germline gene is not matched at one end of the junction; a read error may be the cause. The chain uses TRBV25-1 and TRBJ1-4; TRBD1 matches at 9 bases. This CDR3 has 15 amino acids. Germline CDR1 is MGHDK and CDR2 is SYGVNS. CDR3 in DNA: TGTGCCAGCAAGGCGGACAGGGGAAGTAATGAAAAACTGTTTTTC. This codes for CASKADRGSNEKLFF. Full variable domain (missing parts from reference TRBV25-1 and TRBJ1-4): EADIYQTPRYLVIGTGKKITLECSQTMGHDKMYWYQQDPGMELHLIHYSYGVNSTEKGDLSSESTVSRIRTEHFPLTLESARPSHTSQYLCASKADRGSNEKLFFGSGTQLSVL.

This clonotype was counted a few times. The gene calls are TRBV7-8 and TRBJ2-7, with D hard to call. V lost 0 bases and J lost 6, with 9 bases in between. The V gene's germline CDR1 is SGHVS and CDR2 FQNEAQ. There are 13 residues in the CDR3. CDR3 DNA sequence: TGTGCCAGCAGCTTAGCGTCGGTAGGCGAGCAGTACTTC. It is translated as CASSLASVGEQYF. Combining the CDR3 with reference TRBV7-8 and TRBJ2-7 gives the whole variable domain GAGVSQSPRYKVAKRGQDVALRCDPISGHVSLFWYQQALGQGPEFLTYFQNEAQLDKSGLPSDRFFAERPEGSVSTLKIQRTQQEDSAVYLCASSLASVGEQYFGPGTRLTVT.

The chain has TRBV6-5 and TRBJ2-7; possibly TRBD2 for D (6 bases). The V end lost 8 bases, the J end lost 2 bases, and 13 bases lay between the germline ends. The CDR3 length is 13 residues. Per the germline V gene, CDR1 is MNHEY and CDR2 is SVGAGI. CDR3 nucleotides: TGTGCCAGCGGGGGGTCAGAACCCTACGAGCAGTACTTC. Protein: CASGGSEPYEQYF.

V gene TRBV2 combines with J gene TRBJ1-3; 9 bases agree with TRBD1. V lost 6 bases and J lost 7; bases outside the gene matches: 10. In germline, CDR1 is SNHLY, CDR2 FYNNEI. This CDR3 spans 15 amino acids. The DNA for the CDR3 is TGTGCCAGCAGCGCAGGACAGGGGATGGTGAACACCATATATTTT. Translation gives CASSAGQGMVNTIYF.

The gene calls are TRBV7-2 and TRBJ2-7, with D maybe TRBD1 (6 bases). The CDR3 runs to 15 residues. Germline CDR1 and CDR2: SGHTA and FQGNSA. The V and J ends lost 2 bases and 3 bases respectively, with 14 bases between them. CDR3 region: CASSLTGQSGYEQYF. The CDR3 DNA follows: TGTGCCAGCAGCTTAACCGGACAGAGCGGCTACGAGCAGTACTTC.

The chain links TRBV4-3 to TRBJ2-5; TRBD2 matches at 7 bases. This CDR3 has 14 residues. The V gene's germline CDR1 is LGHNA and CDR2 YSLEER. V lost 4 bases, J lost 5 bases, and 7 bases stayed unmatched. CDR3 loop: CASSPAGAPETQYF. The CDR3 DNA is TGCGCCAGCAGCCCGGCGGGAGCCCCGGAGACCCAGTACTTC.

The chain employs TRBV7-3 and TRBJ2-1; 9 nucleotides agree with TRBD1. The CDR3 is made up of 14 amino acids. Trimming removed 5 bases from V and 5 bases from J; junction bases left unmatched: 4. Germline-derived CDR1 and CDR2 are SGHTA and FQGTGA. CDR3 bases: TGTGCCAGCAGCGTGGGGACAGGGCACAATGAGCAGTTCTTC. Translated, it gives CASSVGTGHNEQFF.

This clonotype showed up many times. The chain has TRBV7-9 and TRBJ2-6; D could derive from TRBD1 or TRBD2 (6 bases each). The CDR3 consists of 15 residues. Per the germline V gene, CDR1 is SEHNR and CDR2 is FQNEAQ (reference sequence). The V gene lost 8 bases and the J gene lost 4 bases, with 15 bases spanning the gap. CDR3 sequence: CASGLQGTGANVLTF. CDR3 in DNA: TGTGCCAGCGGACTACAGGGTACAGGGGCCAACGTCCTGACTTTC.

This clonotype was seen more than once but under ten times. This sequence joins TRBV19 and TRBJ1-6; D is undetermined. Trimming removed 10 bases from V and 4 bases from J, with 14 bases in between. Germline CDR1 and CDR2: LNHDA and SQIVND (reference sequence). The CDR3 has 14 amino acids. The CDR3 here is CATASLGYNSPLHF. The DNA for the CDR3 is TGTGCCACGGCGTCCCTGGGTTATAATTCACCCCTCCACTTT.

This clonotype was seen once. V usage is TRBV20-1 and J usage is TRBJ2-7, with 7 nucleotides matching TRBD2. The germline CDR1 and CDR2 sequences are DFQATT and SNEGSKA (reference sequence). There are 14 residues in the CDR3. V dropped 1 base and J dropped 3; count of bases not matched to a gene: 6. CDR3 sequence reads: CSARGVSGGYEQYF. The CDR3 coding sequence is TGCAGTGCTAGAGGGGTTTCGGGGGGCTACGAGCAGTACTTC.

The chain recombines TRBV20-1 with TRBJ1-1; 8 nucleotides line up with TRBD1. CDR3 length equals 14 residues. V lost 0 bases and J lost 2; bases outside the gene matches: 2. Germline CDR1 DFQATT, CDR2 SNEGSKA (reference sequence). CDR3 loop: CSAREGTGNTEAFF. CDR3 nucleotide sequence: TGCAGTGCTAGAGAAGGGACAGGCAACACTGAAGCTTTCTTT.

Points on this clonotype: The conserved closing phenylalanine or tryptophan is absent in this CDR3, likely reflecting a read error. The CDR3 bases are TGTGCCAGCAGCCTGGGGGCTAGCGGGAGCTACGAGCAGTACTTA. Translating gives CASSLGASGSYEQYL. The chain joins TRBV12-3 or TRBV12-4 to TRBJ2-7; TRBD2 matches 10 bases. The CDR3 is 15 residues long. V dropped 6 bases and J dropped 3; count of bases not matched to a gene: 8.

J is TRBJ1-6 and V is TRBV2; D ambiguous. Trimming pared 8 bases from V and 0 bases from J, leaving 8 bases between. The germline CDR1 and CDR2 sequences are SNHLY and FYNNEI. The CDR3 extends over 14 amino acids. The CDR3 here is CASGQSSYNSPLHF. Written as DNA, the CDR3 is TGTGCCAGCGGTCAGAGCTCCTATAATTCACCCCTCCACTTT.